This TCR beta chain was documented in a study of blood T cell repertoires in COVID-19. Study information: From T cells, B-cell-depleted T cells, or PBMCs came the material, which was cDNA or gDNA.

CDR3 size: 15 residues. Trimming shortened V by 0 bases and J by 3 bases, and 9 bases separated the two germline ends. In germline, CDR1 is MGHRA, CDR2 YSYEKL. Authors' methods: Counts of nucleated cells, estimated from reference gene primer amplification, were obtained. This table comes from immunoSEQ multiplex PCR, and its TCRdb copy is limited to in-frame clones, with some not included. V, J and clone size are those of that table, while D and trimming were read from the DNA. Among around 250,000 clones listed, 90% were seen once. The chain has TRBV4-1 and TRBJ1-5; D may be TRBD1 (5 bases). Input material: peripheral blood. The source is a woman aged 60-75 years with COVID-19, enrolled during active disease. DNA of the CDR3: TGCGCCAGCAGCCAAGATCGGGGGTACAATCAGCCCCAGCATTTT. This sequence encodes CASSQDRGYNQPQHF.